This T cell receptor (beta chain) is drawn from a study of blood T cell repertoires in COVID-19. Background on the study: In each case, the material was cDNA or gDNA derived from T cells, B-cell-depleted T cells, or PBMCs.

TCRdb's copy holds only in-frame clones and misses some; the assay was immunoSEQ multiplex PCR. The profile covers around 130,000 clones, with around 79% appearing a single time and around a fifth taken by the ten largest. Looked up from germline, CDR1 is SGHDN and CDR2 is FVKESK. V was pared by 1 base and J by 11 bases, with 12 bases between. The CDR3 has 13 residues. The J gene is TRBJ1-3, the V gene TRBV14; D not certain. Sequences were obtained from peripheral blood. The sequence was collected from a man aged 80 or over with acute or convalescent COVID-19. The CDR3 bases are TGTGCCAGCAGCCAAGTTCGAGGCACCGCCATATATTTT. Translated, it gives CASSQVRGTAIYF.